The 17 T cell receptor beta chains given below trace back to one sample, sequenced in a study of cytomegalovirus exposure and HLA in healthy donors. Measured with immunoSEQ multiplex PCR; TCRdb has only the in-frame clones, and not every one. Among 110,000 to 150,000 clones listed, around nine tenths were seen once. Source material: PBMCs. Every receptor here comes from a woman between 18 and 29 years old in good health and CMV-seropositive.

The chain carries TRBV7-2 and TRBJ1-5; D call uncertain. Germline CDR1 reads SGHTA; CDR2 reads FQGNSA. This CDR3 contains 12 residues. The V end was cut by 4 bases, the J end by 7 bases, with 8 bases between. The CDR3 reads CASSSSRQPQHF. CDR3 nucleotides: TGTGCCAGCAGCTCATCCAGGCAGCCCCAGCATTTT.

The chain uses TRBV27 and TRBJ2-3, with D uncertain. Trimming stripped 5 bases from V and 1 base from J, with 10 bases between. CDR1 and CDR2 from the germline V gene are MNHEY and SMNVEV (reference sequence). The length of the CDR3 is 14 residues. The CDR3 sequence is CASSLQARTDTQYF. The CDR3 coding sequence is TGTGCCAGCAGTCTCCAGGCCCGCACAGATACGCAGTATTTT.

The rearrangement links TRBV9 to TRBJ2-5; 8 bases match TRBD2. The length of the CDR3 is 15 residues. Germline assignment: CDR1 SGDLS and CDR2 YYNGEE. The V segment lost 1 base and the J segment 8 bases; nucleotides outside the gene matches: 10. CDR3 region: CASSVNSGTPGTQYF. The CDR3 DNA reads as TGTGCCAGCAGCGTAAATAGCGGGACCCCAGGAACCCAGTACTTC.

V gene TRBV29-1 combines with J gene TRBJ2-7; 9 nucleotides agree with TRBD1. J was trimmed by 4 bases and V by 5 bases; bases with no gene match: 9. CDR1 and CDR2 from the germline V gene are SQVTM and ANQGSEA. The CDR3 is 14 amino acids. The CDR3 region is CSVQQQGAVYEQYF. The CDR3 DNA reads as TGCAGCGTTCAACAACAGGGGGCGGTGTACGAGCAGTACTTC.

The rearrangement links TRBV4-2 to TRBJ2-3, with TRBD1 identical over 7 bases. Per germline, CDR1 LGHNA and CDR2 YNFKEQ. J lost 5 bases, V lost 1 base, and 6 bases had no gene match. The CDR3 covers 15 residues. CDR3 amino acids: CASSQGTGDGDTQYF. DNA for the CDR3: TGTGCCAGCAGCCAAGGCACAGGGGATGGAGATACGCAGTATTTT.

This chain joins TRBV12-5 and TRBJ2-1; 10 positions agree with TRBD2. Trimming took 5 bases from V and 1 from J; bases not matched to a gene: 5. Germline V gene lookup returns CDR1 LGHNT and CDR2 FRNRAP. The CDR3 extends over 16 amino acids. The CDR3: CASGPGLAASYNEQFF. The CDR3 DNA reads TGTGCTAGTGGTCCTGGACTAGCGGCTTCCTACAATGAGCAGTTCTTC. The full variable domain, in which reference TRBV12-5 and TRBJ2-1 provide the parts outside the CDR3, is DARVTQTPRHKVTEMGQEVTMRCQPILGHNTVFWYRQTMMQGLELLAYFRNRAPLDDSGMPKDRFSAEMPDATLATLKIQPSEPRDSAVYFCASGPGLAASYNEQFFGPGTRLTVL.

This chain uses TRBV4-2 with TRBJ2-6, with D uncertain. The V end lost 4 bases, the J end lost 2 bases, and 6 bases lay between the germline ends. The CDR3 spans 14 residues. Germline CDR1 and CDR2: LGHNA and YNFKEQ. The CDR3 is CASSPSTGANVLTF. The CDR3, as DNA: TGTGCCAGCAGCCCCAGTACTGGGGCCAACGTCCTGACTTTC.

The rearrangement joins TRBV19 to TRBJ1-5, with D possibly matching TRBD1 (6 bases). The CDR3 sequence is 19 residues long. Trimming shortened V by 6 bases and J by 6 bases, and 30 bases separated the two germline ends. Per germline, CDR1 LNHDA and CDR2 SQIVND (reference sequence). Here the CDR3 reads CASSPGLFNLQGLGQPQHF. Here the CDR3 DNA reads TGTGCCAGTAGCCCCGGTCTTTTTAATCTCCAGGGGCTAGGTCAGCCCCAGCATTTT.

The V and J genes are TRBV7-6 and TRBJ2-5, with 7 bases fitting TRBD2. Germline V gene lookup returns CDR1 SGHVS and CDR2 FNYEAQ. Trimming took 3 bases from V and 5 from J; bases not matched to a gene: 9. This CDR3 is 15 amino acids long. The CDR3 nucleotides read TGTGCCAGCAGCTTCCTAGGACTAGAGACGGAGACCCAGTACTTC. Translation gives CASSFLGLETETQYF. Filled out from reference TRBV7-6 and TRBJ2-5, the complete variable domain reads GAGVSQSPRYKVTKRGQDVALRCDPISGHVSLYWYRQALGQGPEFLTYFNYEAQQDKSGLPNDRFSAERPEGSISTLTIQRTEQRDSAMYRCASSFLGLETETQYFGPGTRLLVL.

This CDR3 is CASSLGQLEKLFF. CDR3 coding DNA: TGTGCCAGCAGCCTGGGGCAGCTAGAAAAACTGTTTTTT. This sequence joins TRBV28 and TRBJ1-4; D might be TRBD1 (5 bases). This CDR3 spans 13 amino acids. The V gene's germline CDR1 is MDHEN and CDR2 SYDVKM. Trimming left V 6 bases short and J 8 bases short, with 13 bases between.

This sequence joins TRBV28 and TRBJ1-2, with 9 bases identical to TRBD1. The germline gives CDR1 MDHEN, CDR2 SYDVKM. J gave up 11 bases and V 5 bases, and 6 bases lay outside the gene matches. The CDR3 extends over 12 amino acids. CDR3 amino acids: CASSPRDRVYTF. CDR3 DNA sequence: TGTGCCAGCAGTCCCCGGGACAGGGTTTACACCTTC.

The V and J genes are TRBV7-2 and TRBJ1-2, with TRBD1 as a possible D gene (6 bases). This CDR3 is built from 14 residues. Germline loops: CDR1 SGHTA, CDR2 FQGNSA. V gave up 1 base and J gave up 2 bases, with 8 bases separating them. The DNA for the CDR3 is TGTGCCAGCAGCTTAGGGGGGCCCAACTATGGCTACACCTTC. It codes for CASSLGGPNYGYTF.

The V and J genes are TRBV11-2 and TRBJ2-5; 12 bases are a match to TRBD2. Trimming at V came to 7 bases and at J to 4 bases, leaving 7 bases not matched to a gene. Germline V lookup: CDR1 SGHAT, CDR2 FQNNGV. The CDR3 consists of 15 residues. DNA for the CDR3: TGTGCCAGCACCTCTAGCGGGGGGGTCCTAGAGACCCAGTACTTC. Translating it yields CASTSSGGVLETQYF. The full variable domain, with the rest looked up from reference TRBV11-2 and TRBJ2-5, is EAGVAQSPRYKIIEKRQSVAFWCNPISGHATLYWYQQILGQGPKLLIQFQNNGVVDDSQLPKDRFSAERLKGVDSTLKIQPAKLEDSAVYLCASTSSGGVLETQYFGPGTRLLVL.

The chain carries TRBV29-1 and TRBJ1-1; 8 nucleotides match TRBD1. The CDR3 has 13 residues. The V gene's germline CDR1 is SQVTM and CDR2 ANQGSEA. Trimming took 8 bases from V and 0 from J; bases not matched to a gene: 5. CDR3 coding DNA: TGCAGCACTCAACAGGGGGTGAACACTGAAGCTTTCTTT. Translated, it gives CSTQQGVNTEAFF. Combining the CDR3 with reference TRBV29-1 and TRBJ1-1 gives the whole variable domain SAVISQKPSRDICQRGTSLTIQCQVDSQVTMMFWYRQQPGQSLTLIATANQGSEATYESGFVIDKFPISRPNLTFSTLTVSNMSPEDSSIYLCSTQQGVNTEAFFGQGTRLTVV.

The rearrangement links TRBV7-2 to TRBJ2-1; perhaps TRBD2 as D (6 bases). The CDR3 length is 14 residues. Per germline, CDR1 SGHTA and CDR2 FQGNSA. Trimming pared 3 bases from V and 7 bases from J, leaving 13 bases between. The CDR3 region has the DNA TGTGCCAGCAGCTTGTCGGCAGGGAGGAATGAGCAGTTCTTC. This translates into CASSLSAGRNEQFF.

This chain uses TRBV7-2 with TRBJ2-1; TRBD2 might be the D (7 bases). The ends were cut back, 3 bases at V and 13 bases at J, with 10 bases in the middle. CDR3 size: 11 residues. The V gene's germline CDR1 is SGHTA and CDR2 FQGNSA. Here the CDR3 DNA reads TGTGCCAGCAGCTTCCGGGGGGCCCAGTTCTTC. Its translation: CASSFRGAQFF.

The CDR3 nucleotides are TGCGCCAGCAGCTTGTCTTCCGAGCAGTACTTC. Encoded protein: CASSLSSEQYF. The chain is built from TRBV5-1 and TRBJ2-7; D is unclear. Between the trimmed V and J ends, which lost 1 base and 6 bases, there was a span of 5 bases. The CDR3 covers 11 residues. Germline values: CDR1 SGHRS, CDR2 YFSETQ.